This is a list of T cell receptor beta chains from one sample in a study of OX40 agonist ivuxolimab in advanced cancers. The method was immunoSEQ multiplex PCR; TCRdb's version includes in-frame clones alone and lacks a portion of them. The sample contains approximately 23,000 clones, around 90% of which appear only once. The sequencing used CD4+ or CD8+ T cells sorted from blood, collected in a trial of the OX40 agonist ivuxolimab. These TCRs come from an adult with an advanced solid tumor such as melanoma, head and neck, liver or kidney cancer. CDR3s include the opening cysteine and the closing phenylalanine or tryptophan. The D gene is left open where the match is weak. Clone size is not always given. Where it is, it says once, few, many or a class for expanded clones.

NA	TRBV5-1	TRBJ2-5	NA	TGCGCCAGCAGCTCCGGGACATACCAAGAGACCCAGTACTTC	CASSSGTYQETQYF
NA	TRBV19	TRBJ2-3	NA	TGTGCCAGTAGTATAGTCAGGGGCACAGATACGCAGTATTTT	CASSIVRGTDTQYF
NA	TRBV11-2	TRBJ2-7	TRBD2	TGTGCCAGCAGCCTCATAGCGGGACTCTCCCAATTCTCCTACGAGCAGTACTTC	CASSLIAGLSQFSYEQYF
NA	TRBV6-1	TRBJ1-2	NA	TGTGCCAGCAGTGAATTTTTCCCGGGACGGTACTATGGCTACACCTTC	CASSEFFPGRYYGYTF
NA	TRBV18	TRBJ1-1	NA	TGTGCCAGCTCACCAAGAAGACAGGAGTACACTGAAGCTTTCTTT	CASSPRRQEYTEAFF
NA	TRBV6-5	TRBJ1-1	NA	TGTGCCAGCAGTTACTCGACTAGGACTGAAGCTTTCTTT	CASSYSTRTEAFF
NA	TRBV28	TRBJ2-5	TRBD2	TGTGCCAGCAGTTTTCCCCTCGGTAGCGGGAGCCACCAAGAGACCCAGTACTTC	CASSFPLGSGSHQETQYF
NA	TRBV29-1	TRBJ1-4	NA	TGCAGCGCATCAACCCCCAGGAGCAATAATGAAAAACTGTTTTTT	CSASTPRSNNEKLFF
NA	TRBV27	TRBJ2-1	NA	TGTGCCAGCAGTTTCGGCCCCTCCGCCAATGAGCAGTTCTTC	CASSFGPSANEQFF
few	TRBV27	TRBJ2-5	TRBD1	TGTGCCAGCAGTCGGGGACAGCTTAAAGAGACCCAGTACTTC	CASSRGQLKETQYF
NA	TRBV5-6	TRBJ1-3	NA	TGTGCCAGCAGCATGCCAGGGCAGAGGGCTGGAAACACCATATATTTT	CASSMPGQRAGNTIYF
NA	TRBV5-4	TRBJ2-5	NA	TGTGCCAGCAGAACCGGGACCGAAGAGACCCAGTACTTC	CASRTGTEETQYF